This T cell receptor (beta chain) stems from a study of Ad26.COV2.S vaccination and SARS-CoV-2 variants. On the study more broadly: Ad26.COV2.S given intramuscularly, once or twice 56 days apart. The study's findings and limits: Vaccine and placebo groups showed comparable non-spike TCR breadth.

This CDR3 is built from 15 residues. Germline V gives CDR1 SGHTA, CDR2 FQGTGA. V was shortened by 2 bases and J by 0 bases, with 10 bases between the two germline ends. About this clone itself: The antigen remains undetermined.

Data came from immunoSEQ multiplex PCR; TCRdb stores just in-frame clones and leaves some out. The sample contains fewer than 900,000 clones, 89% of which appear only once. As for treatment: about 20 received Ad26.COV2.S at low or high dose, single or two shots; 5 received placebo; per-sample allocation not given. Collection of samples fell on day 63 after the first vaccine or placebo injection. As its vector, the vaccine had Ad26, which expressed Wuhan-strain SARS-CoV-2 spike. The chain couples TRBV7-3 to TRBJ1-1; D possibly corresponds to TRBD1 (5 bases). The source material was peripheral blood, sampled in a trial of Ad26.COV2.S vaccine versus placebo. The clonotype comes from a person aged 18-60 years who received the Ad26.COV2.S COVID-19 vaccine or a placebo. CDR3 protein: CASSLGTGMNTEAFF. The CDR3 nucleotides are TGTGCCAGCAGCTTAGGAACAGGTATGAACACTGAAGCTTTCTTT.